This T cell receptor beta chain came from a study of cytomegalovirus exposure and HLA in healthy donors. PCR primers comprised 60 Vbeta and 13 Jbeta primers. Produced via immunoSEQ multiplex PCR; TCRdb's table is partial and in-frame only. The sample includes roughly 130,000 clones, about 8.5% seen only once; the top ten take under 5.5%. After removal of 5 bases from V and 0 bases from J, the junction contained 6 bases not matched to a gene. In germline, CDR1 is SGHVS, CDR2 FQNEAQ. This CDR3 spans 16 amino acids. The sequence derives from a man aged 40-55 years in good health and CMV-seronegative. The V call is TRBV7-8, the J call TRBJ2-3; TRBD1 aligns across 9 bases. Material: PBMCs. The CDR3 coding sequence is TGTGCCAGCAGCCGCCGGGACAGGGACAGCACAGATACGCAGTATTTT. Its translation is CASSRRDRDSTDTQYF.